A selection of T cell receptor beta chains follows, all from one sample in a study of T cell clones after liver transplantation. Using immunoSEQ multiplex PCR, the repertoire was profiled, and TCRdb retains in-frame clones only, with some absent. The profile shows 80,000 or so clones, about 82% of them singletons. Sequenced material: CD4+ T cells from blood, taken approximately 3.5 years after liver transplant. Receptors originate from a human patient who received a liver transplant. The graft donor may have given rise to some T cells. Each CDR3 is given with its conserved first and last residue. D genes are given only for firm matches. Clone size is not always given. Where it is, it says once, few, many or a class for expanded clones.

j_call | v_call | clone_size | d_call | cdr3_nt | cdr3_aa
TRBJ2-2 | TRBV18 | NA | NA | TGTGCCAGCTCACAACCTACCGGGGAGCTGTTTTTT | CASSQPTGELFF
TRBJ2-7 | TRBV2 | few | NA | TGTGCCAGCAGTAGTCTATCCATCTCCTACGAGCAGTACTTC | CASSSLSISYEQYF
TRBJ2-7 | TRBV28 | once | TRBD2 | TGTGCCAGCACAAGGGGAGGGTCCTACGAGCAGTACTTC | CASTRGGSYEQYF
TRBJ2-1 | TRBV18 | NA | TRBD1 | TGTGCCAGCTCACCGGACAGGGGCTCCTACAATGAGCAGTTCTTC | CASSPDRGSYNEQFF
TRBJ2-7 | TRBV10-3 | NA | NA | TGTGCCATCAGTACAGGGTACGAGCAGTACTTC | CAISTGYEQYF
TRBJ1-1 | TRBV18 | NA | NA | TGTGCCAGCTCACCTGGAAGGGTATTCAACACTGAAGCTTTCTTT | CASSPGRVFNTEAFF
TRBJ2-1 | TRBV11-2 | NA | TRBD2 | TGTGCCAGCAGCTTAGGACTAGCGGACTACAATGAGCAGTTCTTC | CASSLGLADYNEQFF
TRBJ1-4 | TRBV28 | NA | TRBD1 | TGTGCCAGCAATTCCGGGACAGGGAAAGAAAAACTGTTTTTT | CASNSGTGKEKLFF
TRBJ2-7 | TRBV12-5 | NA | NA | TGTGCTAGTGGTTTTGGGGAGAGCCTATACGAGCAGTACTTC | CASGFGESLYEQYF
TRBJ2-7 | TRBV5-1 | NA | NA | TGCGCCAGCGCTCTAGGGGGGGGCTCAGCCTACGAGCAGTACTTC | CASALGGGSAYEQYF
TRBJ1-5 | TRBV2 | NA | NA | TGTGCCAGCAGCGGGGGCTGGGGCAATCAGCCCCAGCATTTT | CASSGGWGNQPQHF
TRBJ2-3 | TRBV29-1 | NA | NA | TGCAGCGTTGAAGATTTAGGGATCACAGATACGCAGTATTTT | CSVEDLGITDTQYF
TRBJ2-6 | TRBV7-2 | NA | TRBD2 | TGTGCCAGCAGCATCACTAGCGGGAGCTCTGGGGCCAACGTCCTGACTTTC | CASSITSGSSGANVLTF
TRBJ2-1 | TRBV5-1 | NA | NA | TGCGCCAGCAGCTACCCCCCTTACAATGAGCAGTTCTTC | CASSYPPYNEQFF
TRBJ1-5 | TRBV6-5 | NA | NA | TGTGCCAGCAGTTACTTTGGAAATAGCAATCAGCCCCAGCATTTT | CASSYFGNSNQPQHF
TRBJ2-3 | TRBV7-9 | NA | TRBD2 | TGTGCCAGCAGCCGACGGACTAGCGGTTACACAGATACGCAGTATTTT | CASSRRTSGYTDTQYF
TRBJ2-3 | TRBV27 | NA | NA | TGTGCCAGCAGCCTGGGGACCCCGGGGACAGATACGCAGTATTTT | CASSLGTPGTDTQYF
TRBJ2-3 | TRBV27 | NA | NA | TGTGCCAGCAGTTTATTTATTGGGAGTGGGACAGATACGCAGTATTTT | CASSLFIGSGTDTQYF
TRBJ2-5 | TRBV7-8 | NA | TRBD2 | TGTGCCAGCAGCCTGGGACTAGCGGAGACCCAGTACTTC | CASSLGLAETQYF
TRBJ2-4 | TRBV27 | once | NA | TGTGCCAGCAGTCTTACTAGAATGGGCATTCAGTACTTC | CASSLTRMGIQYF
TRBJ1-2 | TRBV19 | NA | NA | TGTGCCAGTAGAACACTGGGCGACTATGGCTACACCTTC | CASRTLGDYGYTF
TRBJ2-1 | TRBV28 | NA | TRBD1 | TGTGCCAGCGGAGGGGACAGGGGGCCGGGTGAGCAGTTCTTC | CASGGDRGPGEQFF
TRBJ2-7 | TRBV18 | many | NA | TGTGCCAGCTCCCCCGACCGTACCTACGAGCAGTACTTC | CASSPDRTYEQYF
TRBJ1-1 | TRBV4-1 | NA | NA | TGCGCCAGCAGCCAAGATCAAGGACGCCTTTGGACTGAAGCTTTCTTT | CASSQDQGRLWTEAFF
TRBJ1-2 | TRBV19 | NA | NA | TGTGCCAGTAGCAACTTCGGACAGATCTATGGCTACACCTTC | CASSNFGQIYGYTF
TRBJ2-7 | TRBV30 | NA | NA | TGTGCCTGGAGGGAAGGACTCGTGCAGTACTTC | CAWREGLVQYF
TRBJ2-2 | TRBV15 | NA | TRBD2 | TGTGCCACCAGCGCCCAGCTAGCGGGAATCACCGGGGAGCTGTTTTTT | CATSAQLAGITGELFF
TRBJ1-3 | TRBV14 | once | NA | TGTGCCAGCAGCCAGATAGATTTCGGAAGAAGCTTCTCTGGAAACACCATATATTTT | CASSQIDFGRSFSGNTIYF
TRBJ1-2 | TRBV15 | NA | NA | TGTGCCACCAGCAGAGACCTGGAGGAAGGGAATAGCTATGGCTACACCTTC | CATSRDLEEGNSYGYTF
TRBJ1-1 | TRBV11-2 | NA | NA | TGTGCCAGCAGCTTAGTAACCAAGGGCACTGAAGCTTTCTTT | CASSLVTKGTEAFF
TRBJ1-1 | TRBV29-1 | once | NA | TGCAGCGCCCGGATGAACACTGAAGCTTTCTTT | CSARMNTEAFF